This T cell receptor (beta chain) was retrieved from a study of post-analysis software for immune sequencing data. Findings of the study overall: The five TRBV segments detected at higher frequency in patients than in controls included TRBV5-6, TRBV5-1 and TRBV20-1. Multiple sclerosis patients showed significantly lower normalized Chao1 diversity than controls did.

Unique molecular identifiers were present in the TCR beta cDNA libraries. MiXCR was run by TCRdb on the PCR reads, yielding one entry per CDR3 protein. The sample lists hundreds of thousands of distinct CDR3 sequences; approximately 59% were seen once. The CDR3 is 16 residues long. V lost 0 bases, J lost 2 bases, and 13 bases lay in between. Per the germline V gene, CDR1 is MGHRA and CDR2 is YSYEKL. About this clonotype: Its specificity is unknown.

The receptor comes from a girl aged 2 to 10 with multiple sclerosis. Sequences were obtained from blood. The chain carries TRBV4-1 and TRBJ1-2; the D gene is possibly TRBD1 (5 bases). The CDR3 here is CASSQERDGGNYGYTF. CDR3 in DNA: TGCGCCAGCAGCCAAGAAAGGGACGGCGGAAACTATGGCTACACCTTC.